This T cell receptor beta chain was sequenced during a study of blood T cell repertoires in COVID-19. Overall study: There were acute and convalescent COVID-19 samples, and they came from the United States, Italy and Spain.

This table comes from immunoSEQ multiplex PCR, and its TCRdb copy is limited to in-frame clones, with some not included. The sample holds 200,000 or so clones; approximately 90% are singletons and the top ten take over 0.75%. CDR3 length equals 18 residues. Patients in Seattle were enrolled during active infection, then followed longitudinally. The source of this sequence is a man between 60 and 70 years old with COVID-19, enrolled during active disease. This chain joins TRBV21-1 and TRBJ2-1; whether TRBD1, the table's D call, matches the DNA was not checked. TRBV21-1 is annotated as a pseudogene. The sample comprised peripheral blood. The CDR3 DNA reads as TGTGCCAGCAGCAAACCGAGCCCGGGACAGGACACCTACAATGAGCAGTTCTTC. Encoded protein: CASSKPSPGQDTYNEQFF.